In its sample, the clone carrying this T cell receptor beta chain was seen many times. Its target is not known. The sample is drawn from a study of T cell repertoires in cytomegalovirus infection. The CDR3 runs to 15 residues. Trimming cost V 6 bases and J 1 base, with 13 bases left between them. MiXCR, run by TCRdb on the reads, gives a single entry per CDR3 protein. Of over 95,000 distinct CDR3 sequences listed, 30% are singletons. The starting material was CD8+ T cells from cultured PBMCs, obtained from culture after CMV antigen stimulation. This chain joins TRBV12-3 or TRBV12-4 and TRBJ1-5; weak D call: TRBD1 (5 bases). The source of this sequence is a human donor in good health (CMV status not recorded). Some clones in this sample may be carry-over from other donors' samples. As DNA, the CDR3 is TGTGCCAGCAGGAAAGGGGCGATAAGCAATCAGCCCCAGCATTTT. Translation: CASRKGAISNQPQHF.